The source of this T cell receptor (beta chain) is a study of response to subunit inactivated influenza vaccine. Study-level results: Seasonal influenza vaccination, on each occasion, was suggested by the authors to recruit few new T cells.

Of note for this clonotype: Its matching antigen is unknown.

The CDR3 contains 17 residues. V was clipped by 8 bases and J by 1 base; unmatched bases: 10. From the RT-PCR reads, TCRdb called clonotypes with MiXCR, one entry per CDR3 protein. Of around 570,000 distinct CDR3 sequences in the sample, approximately 10% were seen once. The same specimen was also included in a second study, on T cells expressing NK-cell markers. Per that paper: It was by 5'RACE template switching with UMIs that TCR beta cDNA was made. Seven donors tested HCMV-seropositive and one tested seronegative among the eight sequenced. The CD3+CD56-NKG2C+ fraction of several donors was also led by these clonotypes. The HCMV specificity of the expanded NKG2C+ T cell clones stayed unresolved.

The chain employs TRBV12-3 or TRBV12-4 and TRBJ2-3, with 12 bases fitting TRBD2. The specimen comprised PBMCs from blood, sampled on the day of vaccination. The source is a man between 50 and 59 years old who received an inactivated influenza vaccine. The CDR3 reads CASRGLAGGQGTDTQYF. The CDR3 nucleotides read TGTGCCAGCCGTGGGCTAGCGGGAGGGCAGGGCACAGATACGCAGTATTTT.